This T cell receptor beta chain is from a study of shared clonotypes between healthy human individuals. Study-level points and caveats: Compared with memory subsets, naive subsets generally had larger estimated richness. Limited genetic and exposure-history diversity came from having few donors.

Comments on this clone: Its specificity is unknown. Other nucleotide sequences from this sample produce the same CDR3.

CD8 cells regarded as naive lacked CD45RO, were positively chosen for CCR7, and omitted terminally differentiated effector memory CD45RA+ cells. Participating donors were healthy, HIV-negative adults free of recent acute infections or vaccinations. Looked up from germline, CDR1 is MNHNS and CDR2 is SASEGT. The V gene lost 6 bases and the J gene lost 1 base, with 6 bases spanning the gap. The CDR3 runs to 12 residues. Original methodology: Because ImmunoSEQ provided only junction sequences with no quality scores, the filtering differed. The method was immunoSEQ multiplex PCR; TCRdb's version includes in-frame clones alone and lacks a portion of them. That table furnishes V, J and clone size, whereas the DNA furnished D and trimming. The sample has more than 2 million clones, roughly 94% seen once; the top ten hold more than 0.95%.

The TCR was taken from a man aged 18 to 35 in good health. The rearrangement uses TRBV6-1 and TRBJ1-1; no reliable D call. Sequenced sample: naive CD8+ T cells sorted from blood. CDR3 in amino acids: CASSGENTEAFF. The CDR3 DNA is TGTGCCAGCAGCGGGGAGAACACTGAAGCTTTCTTT.